What follows are 10 T cell receptor beta chains derived from one specimen sequenced in a study of T cells in Graves' hyperthyroidism and ophthalmopathy. RNA transcripts were the template for amplifying TCR beta CDR3 regions. Carried out on the TCR CDR3, a first-round RT-PCR used the HTBI primer set. TCRdb fed the multiplex PCR reads into MiXCR, producing one record per CDR3 protein. The sample consists of about 620,000 distinct CDR3 sequences, about 16% of them appearing once. The sequencing input was blood. The receptors originated from a woman between 25 and 40 years old with Graves' hyperthyroidism.

This clonotype appeared many times. The genes are TRBV5-1 and TRBJ2-3; D is undetermined. The CDR3 is 12 residues long. Germline CDR1 is SGHRS and CDR2 is YFSETQ. Trimming left V 0 bases short and J 4 bases short, with 3 bases between. Written as DNA, the CDR3 is TGCGCCAGCAGCTTGGACTCAGATACGCAGTATTTT. Its translation: CASSLDSDTQYF.

This chain connects TRBV6-2 or TRBV6-3 to TRBJ1-2; 7 nucleotides align to TRBD1. Germline CDR1 MNHEY, CDR2 SVGEGT. V gave up 7 bases and J gave up 3 bases; unmatched junction bases: 11. The CDR3 spans 15 residues. The CDR3 coding sequence is TGTGCCAGCACTCCTCTCCCGGGACAGCACTATGGCTACACCTTC. It specifies CASTPLPGQHYGYTF.

This clonotype was detected ten times or more. The chain carries TRBV7-2 and TRBJ2-7, with TRBD2 matching over 8 bases. Germline V gene sequence: CDR1 SGHTA, CDR2 FQGNSA. J was trimmed by 4 bases and V by 1 base; bases with no gene match: 15. This CDR3 has 18 amino acids. For the CDR3, the DNA is TGTGCCAGCAGCTTAGATGGCGATAGCGGGACCCTCAGGTACGAGCAGTACTTC. Its protein product is CASSLDGDSGTLRYEQYF.

This clonotype appeared many times. The rearrangement links TRBV6-1 to TRBJ2-7; 8 nucleotides line up with TRBD1. V was pared by 6 bases and J by 8 bases, with 12 bases of the junction left unmatched. Germline values: CDR1 MNHNS, CDR2 SASEGT. CDR3 size: 14 residues. The CDR3 region is CASSARDRPRKQYF. DNA of the CDR3: TGTGCCAGCAGCGCGAGGGACAGGCCGAGGAAGCAGTACTTC.

The table lists this clonotype with many counts. V and J are TRBV28 and TRBJ1-3; D perhaps matches TRBD1 (6 bases). This CDR3 comprises 15 residues. V was cut by 7 bases and J by 0 bases, with 13 bases left in between. Per the germline V gene, CDR1 is MDHEN and CDR2 is SYDVKM. CDR3 loop: CASIRDTSSGNTIYF. The CDR3 region has the DNA TGTGCCAGCATTCGGGACACTAGCTCTGGAAACACCATATATTTT. Looking up the rest from reference TRBV28 and TRBJ1-3 gives the full variable domain: DVKVTQSSRYLVKRTGEKVFLECVQDMDHENMFWYRQDPGLGLRLIYFSYDVKMKEKGDIPEGYSVSREKKERFSLILESASTNQTSMYLCASIRDTSSGNTIYFGEGSWLTVV.

A note on this clonotype: A single base separates this from a much larger clone, so it may be a read error. The chain employs TRBV5-1 and TRBJ2-7, with TRBD1 matching over 8 bases. Per the germline V gene, CDR1 is SGHRS and CDR2 is YFSETQ. The length of the CDR3 is 13 residues. DNA of the CDR3: TGCGCCAGCAGCACAGGGGGGACCTACGAGGAGTACTTC. Translation: CASSTGGTYEEYF.

In its sample, this clonotype was seen many times. The rearrangement links TRBV11-2 to TRBJ2-1; D is ambiguous. Trimming removed 4 bases at V and 4 bases at J, with 14 bases between. This CDR3 has 15 residues. Germline V lookup: CDR1 SGHAT, CDR2 FQNNGV. The CDR3 loop is CASSSQPTLYNEQFF. The CDR3 nucleotides read TGTGCCAGCAGCTCACAGCCCACCCTGTACAATGAGCAGTTCTTC.

With regard to this clonotype: Being one base from a much bigger clone, this may be a read error. This sequence joins TRBV6-2 or TRBV6-3 and TRBJ2-7; unclear D gene. CDR3 length: 14 residues. Germline assignment: CDR1 MNHEY and CDR2 SVGEGT. The CDR3 DNA reads TGTGCCTGCAGTTACTCCCAGAGATCCTACGAGCAGTACTTC. Translation: CACSYSQRSYEQYF.

The genes are TRBV20-1 and TRBJ2-7; 9 bases match TRBD2. This CDR3 comprises 15 residues. Germline values: CDR1 DFQATT, CDR2 SNEGSKA (reference sequence). V lost 3 bases and J lost 1; bases outside the gene matches: 7. The CDR3 protein is CSASEIAGASYEQYF. CDR3 sequence (DNA): TGCAGTGCTAGCGAAATAGCGGGAGCGTCCTACGAGCAGTACTTC.

This clonotype was seen a handful of times. This sequence joins TRBV27 and TRBJ1-5, with a tentative D call TRBD1 (5 bases). This CDR3 contains 18 residues. Trimming stripped 2 bases from V and 5 bases from J, with 22 bases between. Germline V gene sequence: CDR1 MNHEY, CDR2 SMNVEV (reference sequence). The CDR3 coding sequence is TGTGCCAGCAGTTTACCACCCCTCCGGCAGGGTTCCTATCAGCCCCAGCATTTT. Protein sequence: CASSLPPLRQGSYQPQHF.